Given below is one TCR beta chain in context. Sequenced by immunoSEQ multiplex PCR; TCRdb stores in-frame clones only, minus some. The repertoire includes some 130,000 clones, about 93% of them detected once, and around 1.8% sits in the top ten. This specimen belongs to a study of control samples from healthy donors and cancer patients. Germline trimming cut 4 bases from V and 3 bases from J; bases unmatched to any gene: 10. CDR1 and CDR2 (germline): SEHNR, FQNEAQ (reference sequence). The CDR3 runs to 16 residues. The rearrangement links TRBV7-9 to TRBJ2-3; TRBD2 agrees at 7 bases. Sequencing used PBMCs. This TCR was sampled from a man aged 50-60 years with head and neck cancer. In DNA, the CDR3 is TGTGCCAGCAGCTGGCCCAGCGGGGTGATAACAGATACGCAGTATTTT. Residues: CASSWPSGVITDTQYF.